This TCR beta chain was profiled in a study of blood T cell repertoires in COVID-19. Germline V gene data show CDR1 as SSHAT and CDR2 as FNYEAQ (reference sequence). The length of the CDR3 is 15 residues. Trimming took off 5 bases at V and 1 base at J, with 13 bases between the two ends. Repertoires were generated with immunoSEQ multiplex PCR, while TCRdb's copy carries only in-frame clones and drops some. This table holds 250,000 to 350,000 clones, roughly 87% found once. Sequencing used PBMCs or T cells enriched from blood (not recorded which). The TCR comes from a woman aged 18-29 years who had recovered from COVID-19. V and J are TRBV7-7 and TRBJ2-3; D remains ambiguous. The CDR3 nucleotides are TGTGCCAGCAGCCCTTCCGCAGCGCGCACAGATACGCAGTATTTT. Its translation: CASSPSAARTDTQYF.